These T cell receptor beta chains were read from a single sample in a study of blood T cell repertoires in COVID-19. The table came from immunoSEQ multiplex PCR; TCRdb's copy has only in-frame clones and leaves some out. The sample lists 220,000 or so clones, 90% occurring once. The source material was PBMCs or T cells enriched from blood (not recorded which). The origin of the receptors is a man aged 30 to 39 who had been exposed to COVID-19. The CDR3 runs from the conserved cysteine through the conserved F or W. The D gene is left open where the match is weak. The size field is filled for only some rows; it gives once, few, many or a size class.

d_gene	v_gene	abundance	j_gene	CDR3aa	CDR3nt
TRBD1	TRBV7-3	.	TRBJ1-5	CASSLGQGQPQHF	TGTGCCAGCAGCCTAGGACAGGGTCAGCCCCAGCATTTT
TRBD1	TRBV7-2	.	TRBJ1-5	CASSQQGNQPQHF	TGTGCCAGCAGTCAACAGGGGAATCAGCCCCAGCATTTT
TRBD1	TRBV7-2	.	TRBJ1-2	CASSSTTGEGGYTF	TGTGCCAGCAGCTCTACGACAGGGGAAGGGGGCTACACCTTC
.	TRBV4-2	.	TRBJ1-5	CASSQVLRGPRNQPQHF	TGTGCCAGCAGCCAAGTGTTACGAGGCCCCCGCAATCAGCCCCAGCATTTT
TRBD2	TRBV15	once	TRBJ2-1	CATSIRLAGGDEQFF	TGTGCCACCAGCATCCGACTAGCGGGGGGCGATGAGCAGTTCTTC
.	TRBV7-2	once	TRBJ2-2	CASSWDYTGELFF	TGTGCCAGCAGCTGGGACTACACCGGGGAGCTGTTTTTT
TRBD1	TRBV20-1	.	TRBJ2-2	CSASDRGKAGELFF	TGCAGTGCTAGTGACAGGGGGAAAGCCGGGGAGCTGTTTTTT
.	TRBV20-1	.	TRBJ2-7	CSASGQAGTYEQYF	TGCAGTGCTAGTGGTCAGGCGGGTACCTACGAGCAGTACTTC
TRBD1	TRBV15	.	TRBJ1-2	CATSRDLRTGRGYTF	TGTGCCACCAGCAGAGATCTCCGGACAGGGCGCGGCTACACCTTC
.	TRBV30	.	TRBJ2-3	CAWNTGRARVSTDTQYF	TGTGCCTGGAACACAGGGAGAGCACGGGTTAGCACAGATACGCAGTATTTT
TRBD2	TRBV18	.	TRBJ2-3	CASSPREGGGFGDTQYF	TGTGCCAGCTCACCAAGGGAGGGCGGAGGGTTCGGAGATACGCAGTATTTT
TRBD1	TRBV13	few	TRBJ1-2	CASSLVPGQGADGYTF	TGTGCCAGCAGCTTAGTGCCGGGACAGGGGGCCGATGGCTACACCTTC
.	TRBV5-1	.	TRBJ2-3	CASSARGPDTQYF	TGCGCCAGCAGCGCCAGGGGACCAGATACGCAGTATTTT
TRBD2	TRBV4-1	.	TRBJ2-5	CASSPPLLAGGKETQYF	TGCGCCAGCAGCCCCCCTTTACTAGCGGGGGGGAAGGAGACCCAGTACTTC
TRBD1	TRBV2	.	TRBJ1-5	CATSGQDNQPQHF	TGTGCCACCTCGGGACAGGATAATCAGCCCCAGCATTTT
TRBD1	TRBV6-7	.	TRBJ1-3	CASSKGQGSGNTIYF	TGTGCCAGCAGTAAGGGACAGGGGTCCGGAAACACCATATATTTT
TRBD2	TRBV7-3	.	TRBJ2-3	CASSLERGGTDTQYF	TGTGCCAGCAGCTTAGAGCGGGGGGGCACAGATACGCAGTATTTT
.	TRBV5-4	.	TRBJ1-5	CASSLAGAGQPQHF	TGTGCCAGCAGCTTGGCCGGGGCGGGACAGCCCCAGCATTTT
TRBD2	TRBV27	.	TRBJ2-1	CASANPSGGSYNEQFF	TGTGCCAGCGCCAATCCAAGCGGGGGATCCTACAATGAGCAGTTCTTC
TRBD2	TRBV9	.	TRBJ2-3	CASSPGGSTDTQYF	TGTGCCAGCAGCCCGGGGGGAAGCACAGATACGCAGTATTTT
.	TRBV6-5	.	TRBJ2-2	CASSYDIGGAGGELFF	TGTGCCAGCAGTTACGACATTGGGGGGGCTGGCGGGGAGCTGTTTTTT
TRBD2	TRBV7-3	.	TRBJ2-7	CASSSSPAGEQYF	TGTGCCAGCAGCTCGAGCCCAGCGGGGGAGCAGTACTTC
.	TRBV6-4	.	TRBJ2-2	CASSEDWVTGELFF	TGTGCCAGCAGTGAAGACTGGGTCACCGGGGAGCTGTTTTTT
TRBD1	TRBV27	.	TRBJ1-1	CASSWAGGTEAFF	TGTGCCAGCAGTTGGGCAGGGGGCACTGAAGCTTTCTTT
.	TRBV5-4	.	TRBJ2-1	CASSSRVVQDRNEQFF	TGTGCCAGCAGCTCCCGAGTAGTCCAAGATCGCAATGAGCAGTTCTTC
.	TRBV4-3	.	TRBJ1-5	CASSQDGSDYQPQHF	TGCGCCAGCAGCCAAGATGGAAGTGACTATCAGCCCCAGCATTTT
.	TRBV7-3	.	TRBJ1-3	CASSEQGSGNTIYF	TGTGCCAGCAGCGAACAGGGATCTGGAAACACCATATATTTT
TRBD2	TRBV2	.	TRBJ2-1	CASSGLAGEYNEQFF	TGTGCCAGCAGTGGACTAGCGGGGGAGTACAATGAGCAGTTCTTC
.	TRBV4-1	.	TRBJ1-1	CASSQDRRAGLAEAFF	TGCGCCAGCAGCCAAGATCGAAGGGCGGGGTTGGCTGAAGCTTTCTTT
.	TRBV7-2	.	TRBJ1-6	CASSLGPRQNSPLHF	TGTGCCAGCAGCTTAGGCCCGCGACAGAATTCACCCCTCCACTTT
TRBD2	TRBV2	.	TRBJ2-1	CASSLLAGSYNEQFF	TGTGCCAGCAGTCTTCTAGCGGGCTCCTACAATGAGCAGTTCTTC
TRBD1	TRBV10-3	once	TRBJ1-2	CAITSDRVEGYTF	TGTGCCATCACCTCGGACAGGGTGGAGGGCTACACCTTC
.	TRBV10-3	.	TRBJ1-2	CAILKPGDYGYTF	TGTGCCATCCTAAAACCAGGGGATTATGGCTACACCTTC
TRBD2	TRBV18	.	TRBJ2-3	CASSPGGGDTQYF	TGTGCCAGCTCACCCGGCGGGGGGGATACGCAGTATTTT
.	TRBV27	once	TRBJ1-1	CASSPQGITEAFF	TGTGCCAGCAGTCCTCAGGGAATCACTGAAGCTTTCTTT
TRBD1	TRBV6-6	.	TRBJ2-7	CASRWTGSSYEQYF	TGTGCCAGCAGGTGGACAGGGAGCTCCTACGAGCAGTACTTC
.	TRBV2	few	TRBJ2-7	CASRESPSRRGYEQYF	TGTGCCAGCAGGGAGAGTCCTAGCCGCCGAGGCTACGAGCAGTACTTC
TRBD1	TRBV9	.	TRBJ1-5	CASSVGQGLNQPQHF	TGTGCCAGCAGCGTCGGACAGGGTCTCAATCAGCCCCAGCATTTT
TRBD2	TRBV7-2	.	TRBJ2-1	CASSLTLAGRNNEQFF	TGTGCCAGCAGCTTAACATTAGCGGGGAGGAACAATGAGCAGTTCTTC
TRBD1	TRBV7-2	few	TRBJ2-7	CASSQGQGVTGEQYF	TGTGCCAGCAGCCAGGGACAGGGAGTAACAGGCGAGCAGTACTTC